The source of this TCR beta chain is a study of blood T cell repertoires in COVID-19. Overall study context: Researchers got acute and convalescent COVID-19 samples from the United States, Italy and Spain. The cDNA or gDNA used as material had been derived from T cells, B-cell-depleted T cells, or PBMCs.

A word on this clone: This sample includes further DNA sequences coding for the same CDR3.

Trimming shortened V by 0 bases and J by 3 bases, and 6 bases separated the two germline ends. Germline V CDR1 and CDR2: SGDLS, YYNGEE. The CDR3 is 13 amino acids. Enrollees, about 18 to 89 years old, lived in approximately 25 US areas. Two consecutive negative NP/OP PCR tests, clearance, or resolved symptoms defined Cohort 3 recovery. The repertoire was sequenced with immunoSEQ multiplex PCR; TCRdb's copy has only in-frame clones and lacks some. The sample lists approximately 470,000 clones, about nine tenths seen once, with around 0.64% in the top ten. Input material: PBMCs or T cells enriched from blood (not recorded which). The sequence was collected from a woman between 18 and 29 years old who had recovered from COVID-19. This rearrangement joins TRBV9 to TRBJ1-2; D is uncertain. For the CDR3, the DNA is TGTGCCAGCAGCGTAGGTACAGACTATGGCTACACCTTC. Its translation: CASSVGTDYGYTF.